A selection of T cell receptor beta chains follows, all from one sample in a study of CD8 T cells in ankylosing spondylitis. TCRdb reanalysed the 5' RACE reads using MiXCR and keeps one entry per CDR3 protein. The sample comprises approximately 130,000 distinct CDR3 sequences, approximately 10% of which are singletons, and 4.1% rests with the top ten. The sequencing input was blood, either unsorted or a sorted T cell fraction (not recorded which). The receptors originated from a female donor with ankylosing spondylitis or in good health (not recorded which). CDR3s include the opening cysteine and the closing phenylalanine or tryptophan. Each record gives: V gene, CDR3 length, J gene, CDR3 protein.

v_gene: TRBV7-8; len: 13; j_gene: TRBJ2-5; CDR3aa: CASSSLREETQYF
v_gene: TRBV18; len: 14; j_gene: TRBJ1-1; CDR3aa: CASSPGETNTEAFF
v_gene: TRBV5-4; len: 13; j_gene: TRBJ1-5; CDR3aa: CASSSNREQPQHF
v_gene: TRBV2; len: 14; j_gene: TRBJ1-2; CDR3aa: CASSERVGGAGYTF
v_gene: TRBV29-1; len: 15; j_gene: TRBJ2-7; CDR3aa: CSVEVGVATNYEQYF
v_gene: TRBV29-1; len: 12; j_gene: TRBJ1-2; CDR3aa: CSVEESVDGYTF
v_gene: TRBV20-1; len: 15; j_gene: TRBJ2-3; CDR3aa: CSARVSGAPGDTQYF
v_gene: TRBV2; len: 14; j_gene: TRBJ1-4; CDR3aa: CASSERDSNEKLFF
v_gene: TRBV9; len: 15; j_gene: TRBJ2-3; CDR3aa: CASSVEVAKADTQYF
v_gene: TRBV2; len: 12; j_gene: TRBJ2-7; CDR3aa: CASSDLAYEQYF
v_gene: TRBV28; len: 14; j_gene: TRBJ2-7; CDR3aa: CASSLPESSYEQYF
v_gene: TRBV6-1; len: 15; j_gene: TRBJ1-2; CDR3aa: CASRRDRAANYGYTF
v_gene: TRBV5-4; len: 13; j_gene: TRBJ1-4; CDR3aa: CASSMVPNEKLFF
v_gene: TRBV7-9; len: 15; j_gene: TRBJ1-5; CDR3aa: CASSPFGDNNQPQHF
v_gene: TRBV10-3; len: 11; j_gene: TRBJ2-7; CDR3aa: CAISESGEQYF
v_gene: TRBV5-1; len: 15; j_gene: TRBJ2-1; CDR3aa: CASSLVSGGLNEQFF
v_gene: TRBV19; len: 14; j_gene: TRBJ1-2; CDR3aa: CASSFRTGGYGYTF
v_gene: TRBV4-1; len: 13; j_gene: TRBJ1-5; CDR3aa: CASSQKGGQPQHF
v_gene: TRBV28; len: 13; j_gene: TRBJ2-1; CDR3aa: CACGQGARDEQFF
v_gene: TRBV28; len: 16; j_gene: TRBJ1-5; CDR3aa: CASSSPGQGAYQPQHF
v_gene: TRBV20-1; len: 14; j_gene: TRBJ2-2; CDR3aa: CSASVRTNTGELFF
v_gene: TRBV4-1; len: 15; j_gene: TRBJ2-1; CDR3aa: CASSQDQFSYNEQFF
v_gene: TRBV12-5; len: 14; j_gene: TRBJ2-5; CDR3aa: CASAPPLREETQYF
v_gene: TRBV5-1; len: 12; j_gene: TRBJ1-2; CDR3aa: CASSSEQGVRTF
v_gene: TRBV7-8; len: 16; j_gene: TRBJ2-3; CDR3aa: CASSEVSTGDTDTQYF
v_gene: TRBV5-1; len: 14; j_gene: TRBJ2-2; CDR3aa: CASSLSLVAGELFF
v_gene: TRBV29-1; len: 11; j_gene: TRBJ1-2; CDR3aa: CSVDGTETYTF
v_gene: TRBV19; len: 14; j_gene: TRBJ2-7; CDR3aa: CASSDLLSTYEQYF
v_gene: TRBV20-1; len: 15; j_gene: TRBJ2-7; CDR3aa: CSAMVPGGRAYEQYF
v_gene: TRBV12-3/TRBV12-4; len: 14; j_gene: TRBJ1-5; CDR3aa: CASSLVDTNQPQHF
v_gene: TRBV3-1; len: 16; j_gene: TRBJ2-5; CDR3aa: CASSQRLAGGSETQYF
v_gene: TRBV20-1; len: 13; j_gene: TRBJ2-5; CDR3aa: CSAERGGFKTQYF
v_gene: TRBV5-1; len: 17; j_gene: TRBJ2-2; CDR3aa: CASTNNGQGDRIGELFF
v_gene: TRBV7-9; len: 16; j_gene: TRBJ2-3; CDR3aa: CASSTGTNPFTDTQYF
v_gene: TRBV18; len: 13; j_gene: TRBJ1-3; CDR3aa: CVSSPGSGDTIYF
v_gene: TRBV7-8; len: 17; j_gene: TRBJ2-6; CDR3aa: CASPRGLYPSGANVLTF
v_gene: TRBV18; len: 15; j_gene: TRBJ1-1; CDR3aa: CASSPGQGENTEAFF
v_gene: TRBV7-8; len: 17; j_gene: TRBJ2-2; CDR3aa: CASSPPGGTPSTGELFF
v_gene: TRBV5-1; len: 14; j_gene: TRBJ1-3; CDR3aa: CASSPDRVGNTIYF
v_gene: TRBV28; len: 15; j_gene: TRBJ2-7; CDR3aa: CASSFTRAGTYEQYF
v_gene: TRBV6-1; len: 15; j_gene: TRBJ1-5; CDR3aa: CASRLNRDPNQPQHF
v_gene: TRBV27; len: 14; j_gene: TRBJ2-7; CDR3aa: CASSQPRTGGEQYF
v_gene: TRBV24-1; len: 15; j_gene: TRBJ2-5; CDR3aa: CATSDPDRVQETQYF
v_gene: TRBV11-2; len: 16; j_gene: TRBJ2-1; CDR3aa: CASSPQRGGQYNEQFF
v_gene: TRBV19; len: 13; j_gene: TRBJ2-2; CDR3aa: CASSMSVSGELFF
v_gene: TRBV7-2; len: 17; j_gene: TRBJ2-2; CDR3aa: CASSLVGGVSNTGELFF
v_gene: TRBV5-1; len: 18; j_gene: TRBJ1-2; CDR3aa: CTSSLDDTPFSANYGYTF
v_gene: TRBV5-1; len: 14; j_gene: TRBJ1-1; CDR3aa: CASSLDGARAEAFF
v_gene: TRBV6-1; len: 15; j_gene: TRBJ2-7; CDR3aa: CASSDRDWGPYEQYF
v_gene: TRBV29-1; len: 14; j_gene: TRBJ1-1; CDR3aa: CSAITRQGESEAFF
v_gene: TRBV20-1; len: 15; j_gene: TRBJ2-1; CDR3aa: CSARDIRSTYNEQFF
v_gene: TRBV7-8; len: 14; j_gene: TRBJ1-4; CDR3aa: CASSLGTTSEKLFF
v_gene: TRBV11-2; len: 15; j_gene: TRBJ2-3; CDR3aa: CASSLLAGGGDTQYF
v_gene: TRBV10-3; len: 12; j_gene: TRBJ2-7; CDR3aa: CAISETSYEQYF